This T cell receptor (beta chain) comes out of a study of T cell changes during pregnancy in multiple sclerosis. Generated by immunoSEQ multiplex PCR, the TCRdb table keeps only in-frame clones and is missing some. The table shows about 45,000 clones, with 91% occurring only once. Germline lookup yields CDR1 LNHDA and CDR2 SQIVND (reference sequence). The CDR3 sequence is 18 residues long. Between the trimmed V and J ends, which lost 1 base and 0 bases, there was a span of 16 bases. The chain carries TRBV19 and TRBJ1-5; D may be TRBD1 (5 bases). The sequenced sample was CD8+ T cells from peripheral blood mononuclear cells, obtained in the second trimester of pregnancy. The sequence was obtained from a female donor with multiple sclerosis, enrolled in a pregnancy study. CDR3 in DNA: TGTGCCAGTAGTATAGTAGGTGACAGACTGTATAGCAATCAGCCCCAGCATTTT. Translating it yields CASSIVGDRLYSNQPQHF.